A selection of T cell receptor beta chains follows, all from one sample in a study of lymphopenia after photon versus proton radiotherapy. Here immunoSEQ multiplex PCR was the method, and the copy in TCRdb shows in-frame clones only, minus some. The table shows tens of thousands of clones, with approximately 90% occurring only once. The sequencing used peripheral blood, collected from a patient treated with proton-based radiotherapy. These receptors were obtained from an elderly man with esophageal cancer. CDR3s include the opening cysteine and the closing phenylalanine or tryptophan. A D gene is named only where the DNA matches it firmly. Expanded clones are given a class, and other clones once, few, many or no size at all.

cdr3_nt cdr3_aa d_call j_call clone_size v_call
TGTGCCAGCAGCTCAACCGTACAGGGTTACGAGCAGTACTTC CASSSTVQGYEQYF NA TRBJ2-7 NA TRBV7-2
TGTGCCAGCAGCCGGGAGGGACTAGCGGGAACAGATACGCAGTATTTT CASSREGLAGTDTQYF TRBD2 TRBJ2-3 NA TRBV5-4
TGTGCCAGCAGCGTCGGGACAGCAGCCTATGGCTACACCTTC CASSVGTAAYGYTF TRBD1 TRBJ1-2 once TRBV7-8
TGCGCCAGCAGCCAAGATAGTACAAGGTTCTATGGCTACACCTTC CASSQDSTRFYGYTF NA TRBJ1-2 once TRBV4-3
TGTGCCAGCAGTTTGGGGTGGAACACCGGGGAGCTGTTTTTT CASSLGWNTGELFF NA TRBJ2-2 NA TRBV27
TGTGCCAGCAGCTTATTAACGAGGCAACGCGAGCAGTACTTC CASSLLTRQREQYF NA TRBJ2-7 once TRBV7-9
TGTGCCAGCAGCGAGGGATGGGACGCGGTGGGACAAGAGACCCAGTACTTC CASSEGWDAVGQETQYF NA TRBJ2-5 few TRBV13
TGTGCCAGTTCGAAGGGACACCCTGGAAACACCATATATTTT CASSKGHPGNTIYF NA TRBJ1-3 NA TRBV6-5
TGTGCCAGCAGTTACTCGGGGTCAGAAAGCACAGATACGCAGTATTTT CASSYSGSESTDTQYF NA TRBJ2-3 NA TRBV6-5
TGTGCCAGCAGGGCGGCAGTCGGGGAGCTGTTTTTT CASRAAVGELFF NA TRBJ2-2 NA TRBV6-6
TGTGCCAGCAGCCCGAACACCGGGGAGCTGTTTTTT CASSPNTGELFF NA TRBJ2-2 NA TRBV11-3
TGTGCCAGCAGCCCAAATTTGGGACTAACCTACGAGCAGTACTTC CASSPNLGLTYEQYF TRBD2 TRBJ2-7 NA TRBV5-4
TGCGCCAGCAGCCCCACGACACCAAACAGGGTGGATACGCAGTATTTT CASSPTTPNRVDTQYF NA TRBJ2-3 NA TRBV5-1
TGTGCCAGCAGCTTAAACAGGAATTCACCCCTCCACTTT CASSLNRNSPLHF NA TRBJ1-6 few TRBV11-3
TGCAGCGTTCTACTACAGGGAGTTGAAAAACTGTTTTTT CSVLLQGVEKLFF NA TRBJ1-4 NA TRBV29-1
TGTGCCAGTAGGATCAGGGGGGATGAGCAGTTCTTC CASRIRGDEQFF NA TRBJ2-1 many TRBV19
TGTGCCAGCAGCTTTACCGCAGGGGGTAACGAGCAGTACTTC CASSFTAGGNEQYF TRBD1 TRBJ2-7 NA TRBV7-9
TGTGCTAGCAGCCTAAGGACAGGGGCGCACGGGGAGCTGTTTTTT CASSLRTGAHGELFF TRBD1 TRBJ2-2 NA TRBV7-7
TGTGCCAGTACCCAAGGGGGAGACTTGGAGACCCAGTACTTC CASTQGGDLETQYF NA TRBJ2-5 NA TRBV19
TGCGCCAGCAGCAGTTGGGGGGACGAGCAGTACTTC CASSSWGDEQYF NA TRBJ2-7 NA TRBV5-1
TGTGCCAGCAGCTTGGTTAGCGGGGGGAGGGAGACCCAGTACTTC CASSLVSGGRETQYF TRBD2 TRBJ2-5 NA TRBV5-6
TGTGCCAGCAGCGTAGGGTCAGGAAACACCATATATTTT CASSVGSGNTIYF NA TRBJ1-3 NA TRBV9
TGTGCCAGCAGCCCTACCGGGACAGGGGATTATGGCTACACCTTC CASSPTGTGDYGYTF TRBD1 TRBJ1-2 NA TRBV27
TGTGCCAGTAGTATGGGACTCCAAGAGACCCAGTACTTC CASSMGLQETQYF NA TRBJ2-5 NA TRBV19
TGCGCCAGCAGCCAAGAGAGGCTAGCATGGAATGAGCAGTTCTTC CASSQERLAWNEQFF NA TRBJ2-1 NA TRBV4-3
TGTGCCAGCAGCCACCCGGGACTAGCGGGAGGGAAGTACTTC CASSHPGLAGGKYF TRBD2 TRBJ2-7 NA TRBV14
TGTGCCAGCAGCTTAGCGAGCGGGAGGGCCGATGAGCAGTTCTTC CASSLASGRADEQFF TRBD2 TRBJ2-1 once TRBV7-2
TGTGCCAGCAGCGTAGCTTTCGGGTTTTCCGTCGAGACCCAGTACTTC CASSVAFGFSVETQYF NA TRBJ2-5 NA TRBV9
TGTGCCAGCAGTAACGACAGGATGAACACTGAAGCTTTCTTT CASSNDRMNTEAFF NA TRBJ1-1 NA TRBV6-5
TGTGCCAGTAGTCCAACAGGGGGCGCCGGTGAAAAACTGTTTTTT CASSPTGGAGEKLFF TRBD1 TRBJ1-4 NA TRBV19
TGTGCCAGCAGCCGGGGGGCCTCATTGGGGCAGCCCCAGCATTTT CASSRGASLGQPQHF NA TRBJ1-5 NA TRBV6-5
TGCGCCAGCAGCTCGGGGGACGGTGTATATTATGGCTACACCTTC CASSSGDGVYYGYTF NA TRBJ1-2 NA TRBV5-1
TGTGCCTGGAGTGTTCCCGGCCAGGGCCTTGTTCCCCTCCACTTT CAWSVPGQGLVPLHF NA TRBJ1-6 once TRBV30
TGTGCCAGCAACCAGGGAGCGTACCAGGGCTACGAGCAGTACTTC CASNQGAYQGYEQYF NA TRBJ2-7 NA TRBV5-6
TGTGCCAGCTCATCGACAGTCATGAACACTGAAGCTTTCTTT CASSSTVMNTEAFF NA TRBJ1-1 once TRBV18
TGTGCCAGCAGCTTAGCCTACCAAGAGACCCAGTACTTC CASSLAYQETQYF NA TRBJ2-5 NA TRBV7-2
TGTGCCAGCAGTAGAACCGGGACAGGCCCATTTTACGAGCAGTACTTC CASSRTGTGPFYEQYF TRBD1 TRBJ2-7 NA TRBV28
TGTGCCAGTAGTAGGGACAGCAGGGGGGCAATCTATGGCTACACCTTC CASSRDSRGAIYGYTF TRBD1 TRBJ1-2 NA TRBV19
TGCGCCAGCAGCCAAGATCCAGCTCCCATCTACGAGCAGTACTTC CASSQDPAPIYEQYF NA TRBJ2-7 NA TRBV4-1
TGTGCCAGCAGCTTCACGGGGGGCACAAACATTCAGTACTTC CASSFTGGTNIQYF NA TRBJ2-4 NA TRBV7-2
TGTGCCAGCACCTCTTCCGGGACACGGAGCACAGATACGCAGTATTTT CASTSSGTRSTDTQYF NA TRBJ2-3 NA TRBV9
TGTGCCAGCAGTTACTCAGGGATGAACACCGGGGAGCTGTTTTTT CASSYSGMNTGELFF NA TRBJ2-2 NA TRBV6-6
TGTGCCAGCAGCGGAGGGACAGGGGGAAACACTGAAGCTTTCTTT CASSGGTGGNTEAFF TRBD1 TRBJ1-1 NA TRBV9
TGTGCCAGCAGTGAGATTAGCGGGAGTTACGAGCAGTACTTC CASSEISGSYEQYF TRBD2 TRBJ2-7 NA TRBV2